This T cell receptor beta chain derives from a study of T cell responses to AZD1222 COVID-19 vaccine. General study findings and limits: There were mostly white British donors and more females than males, and clonal diversity was possibly underestimated.

The data were produced by immunoSEQ multiplex PCR, yet TCRdb's version contains in-frame clones alone and is incomplete. The top ten hold 18% of the sample, which has about 100,000 clones, approximately 90% seen once. Looked up from germline, CDR1 is SSHAT and CDR2 is FNYEAQ (reference sequence). The CDR3 is made up of 16 amino acids. Of note for this clone: The antigen remains undetermined. The junction departs from germline at one end; a sequencing error may be responsible.

V and J are TRBV7-7 and TRBJ2-3; D is perhaps TRBD2 (6 bases). The source was peripheral blood, collected on day 0 of AZD1222 vaccination. This clonotype was sampled from an adult in good health. The DNA of the CDR3 is TGTGCTAGCAGCTCGACCGCGGGGTTTAGCACAGATACGCAGTATTTT. This gives the protein CASSSTAGFSTDTQYF.